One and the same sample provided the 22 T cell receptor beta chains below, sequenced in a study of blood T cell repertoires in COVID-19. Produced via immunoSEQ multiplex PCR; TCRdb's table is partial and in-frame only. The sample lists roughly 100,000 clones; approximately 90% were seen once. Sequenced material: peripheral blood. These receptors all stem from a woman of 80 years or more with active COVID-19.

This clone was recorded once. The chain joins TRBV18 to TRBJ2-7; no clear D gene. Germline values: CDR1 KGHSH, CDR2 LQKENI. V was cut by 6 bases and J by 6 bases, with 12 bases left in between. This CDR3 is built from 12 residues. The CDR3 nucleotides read TGTGCCAGCTCGCAAGCTCTTTTCGAGCAGTACTTC. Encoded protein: CASSQALFEQYF.

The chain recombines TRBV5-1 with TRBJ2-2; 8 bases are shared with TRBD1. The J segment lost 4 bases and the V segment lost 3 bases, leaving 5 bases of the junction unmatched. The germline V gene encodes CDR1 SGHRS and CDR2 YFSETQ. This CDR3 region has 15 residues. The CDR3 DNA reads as TGCGCCAGCAGCTCCCGACAGGGGACCACCGGGGAGCTGTTTTTT. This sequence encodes CASSSRQGTTGELFF. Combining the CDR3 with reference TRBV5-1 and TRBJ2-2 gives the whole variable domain KAGVTQTPRYLIKTRGQQVTLSCSPISGHRSVSWYQQTPGQGLQFLFEYFSETQRNKGNFPGRFSGRQFSNSRSEMNVSTLELGDSALYLCASSSRQGTTGELFFGEGSRLTVL.

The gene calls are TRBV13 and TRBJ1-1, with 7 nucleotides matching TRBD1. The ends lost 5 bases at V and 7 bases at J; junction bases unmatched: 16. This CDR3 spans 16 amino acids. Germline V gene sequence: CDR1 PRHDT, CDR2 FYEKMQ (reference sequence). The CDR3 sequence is CASSELSDQTGDEAFF. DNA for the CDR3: TGTGCCAGCAGCGAATTAAGCGACCAAACAGGGGATGAAGCTTTCTTT.

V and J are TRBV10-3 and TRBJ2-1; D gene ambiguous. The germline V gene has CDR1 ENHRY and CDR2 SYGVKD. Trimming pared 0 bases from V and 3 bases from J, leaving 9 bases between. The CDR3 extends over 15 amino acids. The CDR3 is CAISESGGYYNEQFF. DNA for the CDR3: TGTGCCATCAGTGAGTCTGGCGGTTACTACAATGAGCAGTTCTTC.

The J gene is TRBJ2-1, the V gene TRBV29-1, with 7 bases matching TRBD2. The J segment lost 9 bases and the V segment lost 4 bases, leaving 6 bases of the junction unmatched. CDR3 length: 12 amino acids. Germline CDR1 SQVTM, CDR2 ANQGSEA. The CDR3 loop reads CSVGAGAREQFF. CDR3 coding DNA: TGCAGCGTTGGGGCGGGAGCTCGTGAGCAGTTCTTC.

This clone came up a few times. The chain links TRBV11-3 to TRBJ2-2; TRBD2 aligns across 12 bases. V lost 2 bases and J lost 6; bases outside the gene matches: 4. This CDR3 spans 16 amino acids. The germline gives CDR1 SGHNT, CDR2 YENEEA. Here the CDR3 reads CASSLRLAGVSGELFF. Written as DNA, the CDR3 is TGTGCCAGCAGCTTAAGACTAGCGGGAGTCTCCGGGGAGCTGTTTTTT.

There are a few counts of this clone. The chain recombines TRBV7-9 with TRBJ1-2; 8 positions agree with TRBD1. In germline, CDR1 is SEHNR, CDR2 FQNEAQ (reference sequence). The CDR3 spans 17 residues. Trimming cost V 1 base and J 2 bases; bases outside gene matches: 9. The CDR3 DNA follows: TGTGCCAGCAGCTTAGGTCAGGGGGCGGATGGGAACTATGGCTACACCTTC. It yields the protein CASSLGQGADGNYGYTF.

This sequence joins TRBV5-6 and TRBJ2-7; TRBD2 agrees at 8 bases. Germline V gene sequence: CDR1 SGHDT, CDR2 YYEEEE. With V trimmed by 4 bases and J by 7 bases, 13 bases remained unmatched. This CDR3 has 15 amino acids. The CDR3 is CASSRRAGALWEQYF. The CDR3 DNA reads TGTGCCAGCAGCCGGAGAGCGGGAGCCCTTTGGGAGCAGTACTTC.

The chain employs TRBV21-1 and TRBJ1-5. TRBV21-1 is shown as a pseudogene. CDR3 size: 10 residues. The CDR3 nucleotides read TGTGCCAGCATAGATCAGCCCCAGCATTTT. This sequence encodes CASIDQPQHF.

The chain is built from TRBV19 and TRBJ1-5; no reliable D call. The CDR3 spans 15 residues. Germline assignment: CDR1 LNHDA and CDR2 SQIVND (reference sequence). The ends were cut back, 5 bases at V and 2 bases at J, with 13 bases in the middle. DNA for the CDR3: TGTGCCAGTAGTGATTTTGGCCAGGGCAATCAGCCCCAGCATTTT. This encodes CASSDFGQGNQPQHF.

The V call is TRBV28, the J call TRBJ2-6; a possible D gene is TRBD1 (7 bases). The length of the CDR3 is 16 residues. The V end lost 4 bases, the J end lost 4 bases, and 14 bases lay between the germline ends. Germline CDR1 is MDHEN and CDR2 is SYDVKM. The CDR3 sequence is CASSYQGGLGANVLTF. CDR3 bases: TGTGCCAGCAGTTATCAGGGGGGATTGGGGGCCAACGTCCTGACTTTC.

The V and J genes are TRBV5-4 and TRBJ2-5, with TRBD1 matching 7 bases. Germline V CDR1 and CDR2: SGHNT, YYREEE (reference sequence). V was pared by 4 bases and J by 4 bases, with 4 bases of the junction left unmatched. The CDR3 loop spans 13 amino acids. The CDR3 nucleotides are TGTGCCAGCAGCATACGACAGGGAGAGACCCAGTACTTC. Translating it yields CASSIRQGETQYF.

CDR3 DNA sequence: TGTGCCAGCAGCACAGGGGACAGGGGTGTAGAGACCCAGTACTTC. This encodes CASSTGDRGVETQYF. The chain has TRBV11-2 and TRBJ2-5, with TRBD1 matching over 10 bases. The V gene's germline CDR1 is SGHAT and CDR2 FQNNGV. V lost 5 bases, J lost 4 bases, and 7 bases stayed unmatched. CDR3 length: 15 residues.

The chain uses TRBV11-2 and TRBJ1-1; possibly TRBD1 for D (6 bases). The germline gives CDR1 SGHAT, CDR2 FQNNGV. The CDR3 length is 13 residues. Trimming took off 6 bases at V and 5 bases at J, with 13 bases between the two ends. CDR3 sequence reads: CASRPTGGTEAFF. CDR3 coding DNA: TGTGCCAGCAGACCGACAGGTGGAACTGAAGCTTTCTTT.

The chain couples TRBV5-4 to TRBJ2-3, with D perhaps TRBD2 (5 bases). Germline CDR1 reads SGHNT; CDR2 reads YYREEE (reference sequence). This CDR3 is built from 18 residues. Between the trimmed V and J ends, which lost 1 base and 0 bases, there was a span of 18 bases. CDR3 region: CASSLPVGGGASTDTQYF. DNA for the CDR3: TGTGCCAGCAGCTTGCCCGTAGGAGGCGGAGCTAGCACAGATACGCAGTATTTT.

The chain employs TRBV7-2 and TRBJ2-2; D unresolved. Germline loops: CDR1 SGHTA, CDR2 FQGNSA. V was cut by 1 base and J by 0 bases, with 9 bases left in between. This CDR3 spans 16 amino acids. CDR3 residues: CASSLEWASNTGELFF. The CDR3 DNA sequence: TGTGCCAGCAGCTTAGAATGGGCATCGAACACCGGGGAGCTGTTTTTT.

CDR3 sequence: CASCPSYEQYF. CDR3 coding DNA: TGTGCCAGCTGTCCGAGCTACGAGCAGTACTTC. The chain employs TRBV21-1 and TRBJ2-7; TRBD2, the D gene given by the table, was not confirmed from the DNA. TRBV21-1 is a documented pseudogene. This CDR3 region has 11 residues.

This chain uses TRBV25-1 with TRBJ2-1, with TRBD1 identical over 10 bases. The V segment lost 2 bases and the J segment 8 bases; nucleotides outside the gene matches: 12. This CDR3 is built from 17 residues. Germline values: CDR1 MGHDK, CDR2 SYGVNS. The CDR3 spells CASSELPGDRGLYEQFF. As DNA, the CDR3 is TGTGCCAGCAGTGAACTCCCAGGGGACAGGGGATTGTATGAGCAGTTCTTC.

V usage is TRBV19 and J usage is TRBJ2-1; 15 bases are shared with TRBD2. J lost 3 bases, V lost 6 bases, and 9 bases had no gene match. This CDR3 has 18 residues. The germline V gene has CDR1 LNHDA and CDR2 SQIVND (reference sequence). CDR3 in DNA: TGTGCCAGTAGGAAGGGACTAGCGGGAGGATTGAGCTACAATGAGCAGTTCTTC. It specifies CASRKGLAGGLSYNEQFF.

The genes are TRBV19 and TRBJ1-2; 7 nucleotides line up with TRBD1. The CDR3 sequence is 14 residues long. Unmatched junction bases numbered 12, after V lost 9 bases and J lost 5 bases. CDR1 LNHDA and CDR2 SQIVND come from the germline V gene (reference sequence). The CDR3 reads CASRHGTAPYGYTF. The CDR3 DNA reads TGTGCCAGCCGACACGGGACAGCACCTTATGGCTACACCTTC.

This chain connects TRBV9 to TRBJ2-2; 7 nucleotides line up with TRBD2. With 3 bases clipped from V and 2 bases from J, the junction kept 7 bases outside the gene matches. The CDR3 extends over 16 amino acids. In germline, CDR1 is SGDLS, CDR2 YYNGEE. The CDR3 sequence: CASSAQTSSNTGELFF. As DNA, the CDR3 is TGTGCCAGCAGCGCCCAGACTAGCAGCAACACCGGGGAGCTGTTTTTT.

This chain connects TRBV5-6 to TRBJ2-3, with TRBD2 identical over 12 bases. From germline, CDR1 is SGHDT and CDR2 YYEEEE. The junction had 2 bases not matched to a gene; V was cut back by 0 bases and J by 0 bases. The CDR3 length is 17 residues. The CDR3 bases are TGTGCCAGCAGCTTGGGACTAGCGGGAGTAAGCACAGATACGCAGTATTTT. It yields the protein CASSLGLAGVSTDTQYF.